This T cell receptor beta chain was identified in a study of T cells in tuberculosis. There are 14 residues in the CDR3. Unmatched junction bases numbered 5, after V lost 4 bases and J lost 5 bases. Germline V gene sequence: CDR1 LNHDA, CDR2 SQIVND (reference sequence). Noted time point: new active TB diagnosis, blood taken before or within 7 days of starting treatment. Sequenced by immunoSEQ multiplex PCR; TCRdb stores in-frame clones only, minus some. The sample holds fewer than 55,000 clones, 90% to 95% seen once. The TCR comes from an adult with tuberculosis. The sample in question was PBMCs, obtained at tuberculosis diagnosis. The gene calls are TRBV19 and TRBJ2-3; 8 bases are shared with TRBD2. CDR3 sequence reads: CASSSVAGIDTQYF. For the CDR3, the DNA is TGTGCCAGTAGTAGCGTAGCGGGAATAGATACGCAGTATTTT.